This T cell receptor beta chain was sequenced in a study of T-cell memory formation after mild COVID-19. As for the study in general: Largely, the TCR clusters proved donor specific.

Regarding the study as a whole: Contracting clones from day 15 to 85 had balanced CD4/CD8; later expanders favoured CD4+. Pre-infection memory held some responding clones, suggesting pre-existing cross-reactive T cells responded. Clones which contracted sat mainly in CM and EM if CD4+, and in EMRA if CD8+.

The CDR3 runs to 14 residues. V was cut by 0 bases and J by 5 bases, with 11 bases left in between. Looked up from germline, CDR1 is SGHRS and CDR2 is YFSETQ. TCRdb ran MiXCR on the 5' RACE reads and lists one entry per CDR3 protein. The repertoire has about 110,000 distinct CDR3 sequences, 15% to 20% of them found once; the top ten carry approximately 5.1%. This clonotype was found once. What it binds is not known. Specimen: PBMCs or a T cell subset sorted from them (not recorded which). The chain joins TRBV5-1 to TRBJ2-5; a possible D gene is TRBD1 (6 bases). The clonotype was recovered from a man younger than 35 who had mild COVID-19 (a few samples of this study predate the infection). Cell type and time point are not known. CDR3 sequence: CASSLGGREETQYF. DNA of the CDR3: TGCGCCAGCAGCTTGGGGGGGCGAGAGGAGACCCAGTACTTC.